A single sample is the source of the 2 T cell receptor beta chains below, sequenced in a study of blood T cell repertoires in COVID-19. Measured with immunoSEQ multiplex PCR; TCRdb has only the in-frame clones, and not every one. The data contain 150,000 to 200,000 clones, roughly 81% of them singletons. Sample: peripheral blood. Every receptor here comes from an elderly woman with COVID-19, enrolled during active disease.

The chain combines TRBV5-1 with TRBJ2-5; D is possibly TRBD1 (5 bases). With 4 bases removed from V and 2 bases from J, the gap between germline ends came to 12 bases. This CDR3 contains 14 residues. In germline, CDR1 is SGHRS, CDR2 YFSETQ. CDR3 sequence: CASSPDSRQETQYF. CDR3 nucleotides: TGCGCCAGCAGCCCAGACAGTCGTCAAGAGACCCAGTACTTC.

In its sample, this clone was seen a few times. CDR3 loop: CASSYSTGPDEAFF. CDR3 sequence (DNA): TGTGCCAGCAGTTACTCGACAGGGCCTGATGAAGCTTTCTTT. V usage is TRBV6-2 or TRBV6-3 and J usage is TRBJ1-1; TRBD1 matches 7 bases. Germline CDR1 MNHEY, CDR2 SVGEGT. The CDR3 sequence is 14 residues long. V shed 0 bases, J shed 7 bases, and the junction held 5 bases outside the gene matches.